A selection of T cell receptor beta chains follows, all from one sample in a study of human T cells and chemical hapten exposure. TCRdb recomputed calls from the 5' RACE reads with MiXCR, one row per CDR3 protein. The data contain 100,000 to 120,000 distinct CDR3 sequences, approximately 19% of them singletons. The origin of the receptors is a human donor in good health. The CDR3 runs from the conserved cysteine through the conserved F or W.

CASRRSNTEAFF 12 TRBV13
CASSSHVRQVNNQPQHF 17 TRBV28
CASSGAAGDTQYF 13 TRBV19
CSAIQGAGSNQPQHF 15 TRBV20-1
CASRNTDRGQFF 12 TRBV28
CASSLQGIPYNEQFF 15 TRBV5-1
CASSQDIHTEAFF 13 TRBV4-1
CAISEGPSGADTQYF 15 TRBV10-3
CAWARGGLNQPQHF 14 TRBV30
CASRGTSVPTDTQYF 15 TRBV5-1
CASSLSFGPSSSYNEQFF 18 TRBV5-6
CASSFSGAAGTDTQYF 16 TRBV6-6
CASSLSAGVYGYTF 14 TRBV27